The rows below give T cell receptor beta chains drawn from one sample of a study of blood T cell repertoires in COVID-19. The protocol was immunoSEQ multiplex PCR, while the TCRdb copy is restricted to in-frame clones and leaves out a portion. The table has around 110,000 clones, about nine tenths seen once. Source material: peripheral blood. Every receptor here comes from a man aged 50-59 years with active or convalescent COVID-19. Both conserved end residues are part of each CDR3. D genes are given only for firm matches. The size entry is marked missing in some rows and otherwise reads once, few, many or a size class.

V gene,D gene,J gene,clone size,CDR3 DNA,CDR3 protein
TRBV19,NA,TRBJ1-2,few,TGTGCCAGTAGTCCCGAAGGAGACGGTTATGGCTACACCTTC,CASSPEGDGYGYTF
TRBV2,NA,TRBJ1-1,NA,TGTGCCAGCAGTGAGGGAGGGGTGAACACTGAAGCTTTCTTT,CASSEGGVNTEAFF
TRBV2,NA,TRBJ1-1,NA,TGTGCCAGCAGTCTTGACAGGATAGGAGACGCTGAAGCTTTCTTT,CASSLDRIGDAEAFF
TRBV2,TRBD1,TRBJ1-1,NA,TGTGCCAGCAACCGACAGGGCATGAACACTGAAGCTTTCTTT,CASNRQGMNTEAFF
TRBV5-1,NA,TRBJ1-1,NA,TGCGCCAGCAGCTTGGTTGGAGAGAACACTGAAGCTTTCTTT,CASSLVGENTEAFF
TRBV27,NA,TRBJ2-5,NA,TGTGCCAGCAGTCCTCGACAGGTCCCCGAGGAGACCCAGTACTTC,CASSPRQVPEETQYF
TRBV29-1,NA,TRBJ1-5,NA,TGCAGCGTGAGGCAGACCGGGGAAGGGACCCAGCATTTT,CSVRQTGEGTQHF
TRBV2,NA,TRBJ1-2,NA,TGTGCCAGCAGTAGAATAGGGAACTCCAGGGGACGCTATGGCTACACCTTC,CASSRIGNSRGRYGYTF
TRBV6-6,TRBD2,TRBJ2-7,NA,TGTGCCAGCAGGCGCACTAGCGTCTCCTACGAGCAGTACTTC,CASRRTSVSYEQYF
TRBV29-1,NA,TRBJ2-1,NA,TGCAGCGTTGACTACAGCCGGGACAACTCCGCTTCCTACAATGAGCAGTTCTTC,CSVDYSRDNSASYNEQFF
TRBV2,NA,TRBJ2-7,NA,TGTGCCAGCAGGCGGGTATCGGCCCCCAGTATCTACGAGCAGTACTTC,CASRRVSAPSIYEQYF
TRBV2,TRBD2,TRBJ2-3,NA,TGTGCCAGCAGTGAGGGACTAGCGGAGTCAGATACGCAGTATTTT,CASSEGLAESDTQYF
TRBV7-9,NA,TRBJ2-3,NA,TGTGCCAGCAGCTTAGGGGGCGTCACAGATACGCAGTATTTT,CASSLGGVTDTQYF
TRBV5-1,TRBD1,TRBJ1-5,NA,TGCGCCAGCAGCCTAGGGACAGCCCGAGAGCCCCAGCATTTT,CASSLGTAREPQHF
TRBV6-2/TRBV6-3,NA,TRBJ2-5,NA,TGTGCCAGCAGTTACGGAGCGGGCAAGGGGACCCAGTACTTC,CASSYGAGKGTQYF
TRBV29-1,NA,TRBJ2-7,NA,TGCAGCGTTCTGGACAGCCCGCTCGAGCAGTACTTC,CSVLDSPLEQYF
TRBV11-2,TRBD2,TRBJ2-7,few,TGTGCCAGCAGCTCCCGGACTAGCGGGAGTGGAGAGCAGTACTTC,CASSSRTSGSGEQYF
TRBV5-1,NA,TRBJ1-4,NA,TGCGCCAGCAGCTCAGGTTCAGGGGAAAAACTGTTTTTT,CASSSGSGEKLFF
TRBV7-9,TRBD2,TRBJ2-1,once,TGTGCCAGCAGCCCTAGCGGCTCCAGGGAGTTCTTC,CASSPSGSREFF
TRBV27,NA,TRBJ1-1,NA,TGTGCCAGCAGTTGGGCCGGGGAGATGAACACTGAAGCTTTCTTT,CASSWAGEMNTEAFF
TRBV9,NA,TRBJ2-1,NA,TGTGCCAGCAGCCAGCCCCCACTAGATGAGCAGTTCTTC,CASSQPPLDEQFF
TRBV19,NA,TRBJ2-5,NA,TGTGCCAGTAGTATAGAAACAGGGAGAGAGACCCAGTACTTC,CASSIETGRETQYF
TRBV11-3,TRBD2,TRBJ2-1,NA,TGTGCCAGCAGCTTAGGCGGGAGGGCCGGGAATGAGCAGTTCTTC,CASSLGGRAGNEQFF
TRBV28,NA,TRBJ1-2,once,TGTGCCAGCAGTTTCAGGCTCTGGTGGGGCTACACCTTC,CASSFRLWWGYTF
TRBV4-3,TRBD1,TRBJ1-3,NA,TGCGCCAGCAGCCAAGATACGGCAGGGGGGAAAACCATATATTTT,CASSQDTAGGKTIYF
TRBV7-2,TRBD2,TRBJ2-5,NA,TGTGCCAGCAGCTTACTAGCGGGAGCGGGATTAGAGACCCAGTACTTC,CASSLLAGAGLETQYF
TRBV3-1/TRBV3-2,TRBD1,TRBJ1-2,NA,TGTGCCAGCAGCCATAAGCCCCGGGACAGGGGAACCTATGCGCCAACTAACTATGGCTACACCTTC,CASSHKPRDRGTYAPTNYGYTF
TRBV6-6,NA,TRBJ1-2,NA,TGTGCCAGCAGTTACTCGGGAGGCAACTATGGCTACACCTTC,CASSYSGGNYGYTF
TRBV19,TRBD1,TRBJ1-1,NA,TGTGCCAGTAGTAGGGGACAGACGAACACTGAAGCTTTCTTT,CASSRGQTNTEAFF
TRBV27,NA,TRBJ2-1,once,TGTGCCAGCAGTTTTCAGGGGGGACAGAATTACAATGAGCAGTTCTTC,CASSFQGGQNYNEQFF
TRBV18,TRBD2,TRBJ2-5,NA,TGTGCCAGCTCACCAGGGACTAGCCCCCCAGAGACCCAGTACTTC,CASSPGTSPPETQYF
TRBV28,NA,TRBJ1-3,NA,TGTGCCAGCAGTTTCTCCACCAGGGTATGGGGAAACACCATATATTTT,CASSFSTRVWGNTIYF
TRBV6-5,NA,TRBJ2-1,NA,TGTGCCAGCAGTTACTCGGCGGTTGGAGTCTCCAATGAGCAGTTCTTC,CASSYSAVGVSNEQFF
TRBV6-1,TRBD1,TRBJ1-2,NA,TGTGCCAGCAGTGAAGGGTGGCAGGGGGACCTCTATGGCTACACCTTC,CASSEGWQGDLYGYTF
TRBV5-1,NA,TRBJ1-1,NA,TGCGCCAGCAGCCCTAGGACACGGATGAACACTGAAGCTTTCTTT,CASSPRTRMNTEAFF
TRBV10-3,TRBD1,TRBJ1-5,NA,TGTGCCATCAGCCCGTCAGGGGGGAATCAGCCCCAGCATTTT,CAISPSGGNQPQHF
TRBV2,TRBD2,TRBJ2-1,NA,TGTGCCAGCAAGGGGCCAGCGGGAGGCCAACAGCAGTTCTTC,CASKGPAGGQQQFF